This TCR beta chain was sequenced for a study of blood T cells in healthy people across ages. Study overall: The template switching approach captured approximately one barcoded beta molecule for every two T cells.

A sample-barcoded 5' primer and a J-beta primer mix were used in a second PCR of about 7 to 12 cycles. TCRdb re-analysed the 5' RACE reads in MiXCR, keeping a single row per CDR3 protein. The table includes roughly 930,000 distinct CDR3 sequences, roughly 48% detected once. V shed 6 bases and J 5 bases; nucleotides not matched to a gene: 10. This CDR3 has 16 residues. Per the germline V gene, CDR1 is MNHEY and CDR2 is SMNVEV (reference sequence). The J gene is TRBJ2-3, the V gene TRBV27; 11 bases are a match to TRBD1. The sequenced sample consisted of blood. The sequence derives from a man aged 30-40 years in good health. This CDR3 is CASRSAGQGVGDTQYF. CDR3 sequence (DNA): TGTGCCAGCAGATCTGCGGGACAGGGGGTAGGAGATACGCAGTATTTT.